The rows below give T cell receptor beta chains drawn from one sample of a study of T cells in Graves' hyperthyroidism and ophthalmopathy. TCRdb recomputed calls from the multiplex PCR reads with MiXCR, one row per CDR3 protein. The repertoire holds 500,000 or so distinct CDR3 sequences, with roughly a sixth as singletons. Sequenced sample: blood. The receptors derive from a woman aged 18-29 years with Graves' ophthalmopathy. Each CDR3 is given with its conserved first and last residue. A D gene is named only where the DNA matches it firmly. Rows give clone size only sometimes, using once, few, many, or a class for an expanded clone.

>TRBV7-2|TRBJ1-2|few|NA
CASSSRGGLGYGYTF
TGTGCCAGCAGCTCTCGGGGGGGGCTGGGCTATGGCTACACCTTC
>TRBV25-1|TRBJ1-6|NA|NA
CASSDRGGSPLHF
TGTGCCAGCAGTGATCGGGGGGGTTCACCCCTCCACTTT
>TRBV28|TRBJ1-5|NA|TRBD1
CASSHPGQAGQPQHF
TGTGCCAGCAGCCACCCCGGACAGGCGGGGCAGCCCCAGCATTTT
>TRBV6-1|TRBJ2-4|many|NA
CASLPRGADIQYF
TGTGCCAGCCTTCCCCGAGGAGCGGACATTCAGTACTTC
>TRBV20-1|TRBJ1-3|few|NA
CSAGGPDTVGNTIYF
TGCAGTGCAGGAGGGCCCGACACGGTGGGAAACACCATATATTTT
>TRBV7-9|TRBJ2-1|many|NA
CASSARVDTPSNEQFF
TGTGCCAGCAGCGCCAGAGTAGACACGCCGAGCAATGAGCAGTTCTTC
>TRBV28|TRBJ2-2|many|NA
CASSLYGGMRAGELFF
TGTGCCAGCAGTTTATATGGGGGGATGAGAGCCGGGGAGCTGTTTTTT
>TRBV9|TRBJ2-1|NA|TRBD1
CASSVALRDSDYNEQFF
TGTGCCAGCAGCGTAGCTCTTCGGGACAGCGACTACAATGAGCAGTTCTTC
>TRBV7-3|TRBJ2-7|many|TRBD2
CASSPSPGGPHEQYF
TGTGCCAGCAGCCCCTCCCCGGGGGGGCCTCACGAGCAGTACTTC
>TRBV27|TRBJ2-7|many|NA
CASSFRGSWASEQYF
TGTGCCAGCAGTTTCCGCGGAAGTTGGGCGAGCGAGCAGTACTTC
>TRBV19|TRBJ2-6|few|NA
CASSAVAGANVLTF
TGTGCCAGTAGTGCCGTGGCTGGGGCCAACGTCCTGACTTTC
>TRBV5-6|TRBJ2-1|many|NA
CASSLGHTSEQFF
TGTGCCAGCAGCCTAGGACATACGAGTGAGCAGTTCTTC
>TRBV10-3|TRBJ2-7|many|NA
CAISESKVSSYEQYF
TGTGCCATCAGTGAGTCGAAGGTGAGCTCCTACGAGCAGTACTTC
>TRBV2|TRBJ1-2|many|NA
CASSEAPRDYGYTF
TGTGCCAGCAGTGAAGCGCCCAGGGACTATGGCTACACCTTC
>TRBV28|TRBJ1-5|once|TRBD1
CASSLNRGTQPQHF
TGTGCCAGCAGTCTTAACAGGGGCACTCAGCCCCAGCATTTT
>TRBV11-1|TRBJ1-1|many|NA
CASSLVRETNTEAFF
TGTGCCAGCAGCTTAGTTCGGGAAACGAACACTGAAGCTTTCTTT
>TRBV9|TRBJ1-6|NA|NA
CASSVYGGENSPLHF
TGTGCCAGCAGCGTATACGGGGGGGAAAATTCACCCCTCCACTTT
>TRBV3-1|TRBJ2-2|many|TRBD2
CASSHPGLAGAGGELFF
TGTGCCAGCAGCCACCCGGGACTAGCGGGAGCTGGCGGGGAGCTGTTTTTT
>TRBV27|TRBJ2-7|NA|TRBD2
CASSYGLANSYEQYF
TGTGCCAGCAGTTATGGACTAGCGAACTCCTACGAGCAGTACTTC
>TRBV13|TRBJ2-5|many|NA
CASSFSTVVQETQYF
TGTGCCAGCAGCTTTTCGACCGTGGTACAAGAGACCCAGTACTTC
>TRBV28|TRBJ2-1|many|TRBD1
CASRPAGTASYNEQFF
TGTGCCAGCAGACCCGCCGGGACAGCGTCCTACAATGAGCAGTTCTTC
>TRBV12-3/TRBV12-4|TRBJ1-5|NA|NA
CASSLTINQPQHF
TGTGCCAGCAGTTTGACCATAAATCAGCCCCAGCATTTT
>TRBV5-1|TRBJ2-7|many|TRBD2
CASSLLADTYEQYF
TGCGCCAGCAGCTTACTAGCGGATACCTACGAGCAGTACTTC
>TRBV5-1|TRBJ2-5|few|TRBD2
CASSLAGGHQETQYF
TGCGCCAGCAGCTTGGCGGGGGGGCACCAAGAGACCCAGTACTTC
>TRBV7-9|TRBJ2-1|few|NA
CASSLVVSTNEQFF
TGTGCCAGCAGCTTAGTGGTTAGCACGAATGAGCAGTTCTTC
>TRBV28|TRBJ2-5|many|TRBD2
CASSLGLAERETQYF
TGTGCCAGCAGTTTAGGACTAGCGGAGAGGGAGACCCAGTACTTC
>TRBV9|TRBJ2-1|NA|NA
CASSATTGLNEQFF
TGTGCCAGCAGCGCAACGACAGGTCTGAATGAGCAGTTCTTC
>TRBV6-1|TRBJ2-6|NA|NA
CASSRSYRVGTSGANVLTF
TGTGCCAGCAGCCGTTCCTACAGGGTTGGGACATCTGGGGCCAACGTCCTGACTTTC
>TRBV6-2/TRBV6-3|TRBJ2-2|once|NA
CASSYQGSDTGELFF
TGTGCCAGCAGTTACCAGGGGTCGGACACCGGGGAGCTGTTTTTT
>TRBV20-1|TRBJ1-2|many|TRBD1
CSARDEGAGINYGYTF
TGCAGTGCTAGAGATGAGGGGGCAGGAATAAACTATGGCTACACCTTC
>TRBV28|TRBJ2-1|many|TRBD2
CASTTPLVSGRDNEQFF
TGTGCCAGCACCACCCCATTAGTTAGCGGGAGGGACAATGAGCAGTTCTTC
>TRBV28|TRBJ2-7|many|TRBD2
CASSPGLAGGYEQYF
TGTGCCAGCAGTCCCGGACTAGCGGGAGGCTACGAGCAGTACTTC
>TRBV25-1|TRBJ2-3|NA|NA
CASSEGGTGTDTQYF
TGTGCCAGCAGTGAAGGGGGGACCGGGACAGATACGCAGTATTTT
>TRBV29-1|TRBJ1-4|NA|NA
CSAGHNEKLFF
TGCAGCGCGGGACACAATGAAAAACTGTTTTTT
>TRBV9|TRBJ1-5|NA|TRBD1
CASSDDRGDQPQHF
TGTGCCAGCAGCGATGACAGGGGCGATCAGCCCCAGCATTTT
>TRBV4-1|TRBJ2-7|few|NA
CASSQESGSYEQYF
TGCGCCAGCAGCCAAGAGTCGGGGTCCTACGAGCAGTACTTC
>TRBV27|TRBJ2-2|few|TRBD1
CASSLGQVLPGELFF
TGTGCCAGCAGTTTAGGACAGGTCTTACCCGGGGAGCTGTTTTTT
>TRBV20-1|TRBJ1-2|once|TRBD1
CSATSPTETGANYGYTF
TGCAGTGCTACCTCACCGACTGAGACAGGGGCGAACTATGGCTACACCTTC
>TRBV30|TRBJ1-5|many|NA
CAWNTDPQPQHF
TGTGCCTGGAACACTGACCCTCAGCCCCAGCATTTT
>TRBV25-1|TRBJ2-1|NA|NA
CASSRGETYNEQFF
TGTGCCAGCAGTCGTGGGGAAACTTACAATGAGCAGTTCTTC
>TRBV28|TRBJ2-7|few|TRBD1
CASSRRTGSHEQYF
TGTGCCAGCAGTCGACGGACAGGATCCCACGAGCAGTACTTC
>TRBV28|TRBJ1-1|many|TRBD1
CASSTGTGGKAFF
TGTGCCAGCAGTACCGGGACAGGAGGGAAAGCTTTCTTT
>TRBV7-6|TRBJ1-1|NA|NA
CASSPTLQGWTEAFF
TGTGCCAGCAGCCCAACACTACAGGGTTGGACTGAAGCTTTCTTT
>TRBV7-9|TRBJ2-7|NA|NA
CASSLEGMQYF
TGTGCCAGCAGCTTAGAGGGGATGCAGTACTTC
>TRBV29-1|TRBJ1-1|NA|TRBD1
CSAHQGAGTEAFF
TGCAGCGCTCATCAGGGGGCGGGCACTGAAGCTTTCTTT
>TRBV4-1|TRBJ2-6|few|NA
CASSHFSGRANVLTF
TGCGCCAGCAGCCATTTCTCGGGGAGGGCCAACGTCCTGACTTTC
>TRBV7-7|TRBJ2-5|NA|TRBD2
CASTPGLAGGQETQYF
TGTGCTAGCACCCCGGGACTAGCGGGAGGGCAAGAGACCCAGTACTTC
>TRBV19|TRBJ1-1|NA|TRBD1
CASSIDPQQGMNTEAFF
TGTGCCAGTAGTATAGATCCCCAACAGGGGATGAACACTGAAGCTTTCTTT
>TRBV25-1|TRBJ1-1|NA|NA
CASSEPLSMDSGRMNTEAFF
TGTGCCAGCAGTGAACCCCTTTCAATGGACAGTGGGCGGATGAACACTGAAGCTTTCTTT
>TRBV19|TRBJ1-1|many|NA
CASSLPSSRTEAFF
TGTGCCAGTAGTCTACCGTCATCTCGCACTGAAGCTTTCTTT
>TRBV20-1|TRBJ2-7|NA|NA
CSARDGTGALSYEQYF
TGCAGTGCTAGAGACGGGACGGGGGCTCTCTCCTACGAGCAGTACTTC
>TRBV20-1|TRBJ2-7|many|TRBD2
CSARGLTSELYEQYF
TGCAGTGCTAGAGGGTTGACTAGCGAGCTCTACGAGCAGTACTTC
>TRBV6-2/TRBV6-3|TRBJ2-7|NA|TRBD2
CASSYSRTSGRSSYEQYF
TGTGCCAGCAGTTACTCCCGGACTAGCGGGAGGTCCTCCTACGAGCAGTACTTC
>TRBV15|TRBJ1-2|few|NA
CATSDQVHVGTNGYTF
TGTGCCACCAGCGACCAAGTACACGTCGGAACTAATGGCTACACCTTC
>TRBV5-6|TRBJ1-1|few|NA
CASSSDSDEAFF
TGTGCCAGCAGCTCCGACTCAGATGAAGCTTTCTTT
>TRBV18|TRBJ1-1|many|NA
CASSPPGAQTEAFF
TGTGCCAGCTCACCCCCAGGGGCTCAGACTGAAGCTTTCTTT
>TRBV6-1|TRBJ2-2|many|NA
CASKHRAKEITLFF
TGTGCCAGCAAACACAGGGCGAAAGAGATAACGCTGTTTTTT
>TRBV28|TRBJ2-1|many|TRBD1
CASYGTGRNEQFF
TGTGCCAGCTATGGGACAGGGCGCAATGAGCAGTTCTTC
>TRBV10-3|TRBJ1-1|few|NA
CAISLTSTEAFF
TGTGCCATCAGTCTTACATCGACTGAAGCTTTCTTT
>TRBV20-1|TRBJ1-1|NA|NA
CSAPARAHTEAFF
TGCAGTGCTCCAGCCAGGGCCCACACTGAAGCTTTCTTT